This T cell receptor (beta chain) appears in the sequencing data of a study of blood T cell repertoires in COVID-19. Across the study: Acute and convalescent COVID-19 samples came from the United States, Italy and Spain. Nucleic acid was either cDNA or gDNA, and it came from T cells, B-cell-depleted T cells, or PBMCs.

V gave up 4 bases and J gave up 5 bases; unmatched junction bases: 13. CDR1 LNHDA and CDR2 SQIVND come from the germline V gene (reference sequence). This CDR3 is 17 amino acids long. Patients of the Seattle cohort, enrolled during active infection, were followed longitudinally. Authors' processing steps: Nucleated cell number was recorded as an estimate derived from reference gene primer amplification. Only in-frame clones appear in the TCRdb table, and some are missing; sequencing was by immunoSEQ multiplex PCR. Clone size and the V and J calls come from that table; the DNA yielded D and trimming. The sample has about 89,000 clones; 65% to 85% are singletons.

Sequenced material: peripheral blood. The genes are TRBV19 and TRBJ1-2, with 10 bases identical to TRBD1. This clonotype was sampled from a man between 65 and 85 years old with COVID-19, enrolled during active disease. The CDR3 loop is CASSTPGDRGIRYGYTF. CDR3 coding DNA: TGTGCCAGTAGTACCCCCGGGGACAGGGGAATTCGGTATGGCTACACCTTC.